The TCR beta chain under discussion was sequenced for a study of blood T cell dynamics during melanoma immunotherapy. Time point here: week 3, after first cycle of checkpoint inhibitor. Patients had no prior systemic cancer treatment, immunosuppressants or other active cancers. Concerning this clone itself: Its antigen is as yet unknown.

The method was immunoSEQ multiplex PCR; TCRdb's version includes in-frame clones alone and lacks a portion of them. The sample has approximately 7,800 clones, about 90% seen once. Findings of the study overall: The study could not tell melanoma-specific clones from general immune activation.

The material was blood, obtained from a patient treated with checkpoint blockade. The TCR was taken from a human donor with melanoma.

The CDR3 DNA follows: TGTGCCAGTAGGCCTAGCGGGAGTGGGTACGAGCAGTACTTC. This encodes CASRPSGSGYEQYF. This chain uses TRBV19 with TRBJ2-7; 10 positions match TRBD2. Germline CDR1 LNHDA, CDR2 SQIVND (reference sequence). V shed 6 bases, J shed 4 bases, and the junction held 6 bases outside the gene matches. The CDR3 loop spans 14 amino acids.